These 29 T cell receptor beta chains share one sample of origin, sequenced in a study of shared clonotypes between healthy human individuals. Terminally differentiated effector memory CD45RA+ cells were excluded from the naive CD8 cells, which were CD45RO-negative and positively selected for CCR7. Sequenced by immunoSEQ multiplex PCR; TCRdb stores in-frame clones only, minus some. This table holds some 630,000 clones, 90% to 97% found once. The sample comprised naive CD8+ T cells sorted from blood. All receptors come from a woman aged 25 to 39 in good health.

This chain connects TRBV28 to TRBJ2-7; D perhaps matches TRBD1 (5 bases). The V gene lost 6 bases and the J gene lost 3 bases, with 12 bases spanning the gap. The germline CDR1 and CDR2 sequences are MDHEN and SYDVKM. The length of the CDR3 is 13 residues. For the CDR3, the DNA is TGTGCCAGCAGGCACAGGAGTGGCTACGAGCAGTACTTC. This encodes CASRHRSGYEQYF.

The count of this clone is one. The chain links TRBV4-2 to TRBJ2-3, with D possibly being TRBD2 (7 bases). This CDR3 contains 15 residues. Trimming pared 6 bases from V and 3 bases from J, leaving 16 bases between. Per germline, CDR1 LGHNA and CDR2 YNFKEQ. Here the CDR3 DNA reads TGTGCCAGCAGGTGGGAGGGGGAGGAGACAGATACGCAGTATTTT. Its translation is CASRWEGEETDTQYF.

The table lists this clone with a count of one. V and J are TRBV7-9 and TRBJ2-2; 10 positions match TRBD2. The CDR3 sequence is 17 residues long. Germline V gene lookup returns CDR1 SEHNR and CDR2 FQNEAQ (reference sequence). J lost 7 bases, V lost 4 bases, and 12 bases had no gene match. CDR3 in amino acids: CASSSPGSGRGRGELFF. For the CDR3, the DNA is TGTGCCAGCAGCTCCCCGGGGAGCGGGAGGGGACGCGGGGAGCTGTTTTTT.

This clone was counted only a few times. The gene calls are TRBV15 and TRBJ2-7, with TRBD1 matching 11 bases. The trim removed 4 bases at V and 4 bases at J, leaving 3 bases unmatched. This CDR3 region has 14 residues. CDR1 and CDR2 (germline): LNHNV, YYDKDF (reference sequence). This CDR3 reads CATSIGTGGYEQYF. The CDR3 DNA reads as TGTGCCACCAGCATAGGGACAGGGGGATACGAGCAGTACTTC.

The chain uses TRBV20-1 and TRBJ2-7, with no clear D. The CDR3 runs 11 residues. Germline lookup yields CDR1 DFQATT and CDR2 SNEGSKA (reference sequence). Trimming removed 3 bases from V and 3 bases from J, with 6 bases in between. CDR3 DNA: TGCAGTGCTAGTCTAGTCTACGAGCAGTACTTC. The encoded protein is CSASLVYEQYF.

CDR3 in DNA: TGCAGCGTCGAGGGTCTAAGGGGGGCAGTCTACAATGAGCAGTTCTTC. As protein: CSVEGLRGAVYNEQFF. The gene calls are TRBV29-1 and TRBJ2-1; D is perhaps TRBD1 or TRBD2 (6 bases each). Germline-derived CDR1 and CDR2 are SQVTM and ANQGSEA. Trimming took off 6 bases at V and 3 bases at J, with 21 bases between the two ends. CDR3 length equals 16 residues.

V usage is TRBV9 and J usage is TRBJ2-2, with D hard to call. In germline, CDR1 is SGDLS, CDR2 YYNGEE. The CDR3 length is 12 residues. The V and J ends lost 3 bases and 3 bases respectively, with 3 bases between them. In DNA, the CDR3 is TGTGCCAGCAGCGCCTACACCGGGGAGCTGTTTTTT. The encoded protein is CASSAYTGELFF.

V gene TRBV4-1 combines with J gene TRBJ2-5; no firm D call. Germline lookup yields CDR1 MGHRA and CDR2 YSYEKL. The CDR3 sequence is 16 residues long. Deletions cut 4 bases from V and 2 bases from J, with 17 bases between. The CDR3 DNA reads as TGCGCCAGCAGCCGGGCCACCGGGCCCCTACAAGAGACCCAGTACTTC. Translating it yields CASSRATGPLQETQYF.

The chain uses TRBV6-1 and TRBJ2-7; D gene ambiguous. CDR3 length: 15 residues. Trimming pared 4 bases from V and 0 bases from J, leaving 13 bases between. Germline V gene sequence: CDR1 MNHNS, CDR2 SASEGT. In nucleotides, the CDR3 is TGTGCCAGCAGTGTCTTTGGTGCTAGCTCCTACGAGCAGTACTTC. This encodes CASSVFGASSYEQYF.

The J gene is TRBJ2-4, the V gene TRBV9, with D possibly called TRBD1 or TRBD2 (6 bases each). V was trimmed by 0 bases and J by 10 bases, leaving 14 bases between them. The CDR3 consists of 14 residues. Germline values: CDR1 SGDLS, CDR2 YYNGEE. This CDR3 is CASSVARRDKIQYF. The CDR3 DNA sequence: TGTGCCAGCAGCGTAGCTCGGCGGGACAAGATTCAGTACTTC.

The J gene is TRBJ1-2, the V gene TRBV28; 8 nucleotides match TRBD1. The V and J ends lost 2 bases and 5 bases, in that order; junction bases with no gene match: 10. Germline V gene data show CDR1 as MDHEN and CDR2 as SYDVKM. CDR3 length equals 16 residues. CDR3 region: CASSLPPRTGRYGYTF. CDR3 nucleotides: TGTGCCAGCAGTTTACCCCCGAGGACAGGGAGGTATGGCTACACCTTC.

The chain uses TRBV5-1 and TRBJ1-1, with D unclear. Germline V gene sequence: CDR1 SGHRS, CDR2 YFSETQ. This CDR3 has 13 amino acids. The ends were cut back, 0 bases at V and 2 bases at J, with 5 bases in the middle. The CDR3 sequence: CASSLGINTEAFF. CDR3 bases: TGCGCCAGCAGCTTGGGTATCAACACTGAAGCTTTCTTT.

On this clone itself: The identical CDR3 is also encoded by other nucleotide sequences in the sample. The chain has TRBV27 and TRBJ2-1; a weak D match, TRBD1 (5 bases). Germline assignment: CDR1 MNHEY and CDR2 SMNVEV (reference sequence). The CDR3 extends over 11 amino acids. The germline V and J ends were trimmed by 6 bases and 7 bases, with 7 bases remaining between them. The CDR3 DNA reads TGTGCCAGCAGCTCAGGGAATGAGCAGTTCTTC. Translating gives CASSSGNEQFF.

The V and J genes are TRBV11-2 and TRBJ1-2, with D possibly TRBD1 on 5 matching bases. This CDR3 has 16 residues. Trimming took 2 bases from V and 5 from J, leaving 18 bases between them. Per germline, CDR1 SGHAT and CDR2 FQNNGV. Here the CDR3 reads CASSLNIQTEEYGYTF. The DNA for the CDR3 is TGTGCCAGCAGCTTAAACATCCAGACAGAAGAATATGGCTACACCTTC.

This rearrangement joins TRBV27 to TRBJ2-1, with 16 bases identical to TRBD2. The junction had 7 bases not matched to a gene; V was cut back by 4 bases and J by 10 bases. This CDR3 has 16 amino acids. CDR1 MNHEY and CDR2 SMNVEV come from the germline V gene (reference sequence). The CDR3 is CASSSGTSGRGKEQFF. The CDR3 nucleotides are TGTGCCAGCAGTTCCGGGACTAGCGGGAGGGGTAAAGAGCAGTTCTTC.

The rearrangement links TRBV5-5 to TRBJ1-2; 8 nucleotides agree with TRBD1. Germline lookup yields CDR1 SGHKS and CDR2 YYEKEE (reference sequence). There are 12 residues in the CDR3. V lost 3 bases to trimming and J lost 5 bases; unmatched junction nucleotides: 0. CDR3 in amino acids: CASSWTGYGYTF. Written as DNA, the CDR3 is TGTGCCAGCAGCTGGACAGGGTATGGCTACACCTTC.

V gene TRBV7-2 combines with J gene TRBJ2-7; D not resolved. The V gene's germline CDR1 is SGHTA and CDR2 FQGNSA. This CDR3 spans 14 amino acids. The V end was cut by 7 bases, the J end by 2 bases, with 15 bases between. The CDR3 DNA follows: TGTGCCAGCATCCCAAGGCGGCAGGCCTACGAGCAGTACTTC. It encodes CASIPRRQAYEQYF. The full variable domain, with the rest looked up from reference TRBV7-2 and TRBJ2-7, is GAGVSQSPSNKVTEKGKDVELRCDPISGHTALYWYRQSLGQGLEFLIYFQGNSAPDKSGLPSDRFSAERTGGSVSTLTIQRTQQEDSAVYLCASIPRRQAYEQYFGPGTRLTVT.

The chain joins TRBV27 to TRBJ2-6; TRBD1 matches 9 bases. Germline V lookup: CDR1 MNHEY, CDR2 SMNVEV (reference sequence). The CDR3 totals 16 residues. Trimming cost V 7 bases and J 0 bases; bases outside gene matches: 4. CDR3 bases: TGTGCCAGCACCGTGACAGGGGGCTCTGGGGCCAACGTCCTGACTTTC. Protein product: CASTVTGGSGANVLTF.

DNA for the CDR3: TGTAACCCGGAACATTACGAGCAGTACTTC. Protein sequence: CNPEHYEQYF. The chain has TRBV28 and TRBJ2-5; D call uncertain. The DNA end is more similar to TRBJ2-7, so the J call may be wrong. This CDR3 has 10 residues. Germline V gene data show CDR1 as MDHEN and CDR2 as SYDVKM.

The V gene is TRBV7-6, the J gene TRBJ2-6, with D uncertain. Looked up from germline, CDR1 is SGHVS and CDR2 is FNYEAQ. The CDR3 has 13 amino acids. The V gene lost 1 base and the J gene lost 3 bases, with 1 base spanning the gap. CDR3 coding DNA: TGTGCCAGCAGCTTAGGTGGGGCCAACGTCCTGACTTTC. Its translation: CASSLGGANVLTF.

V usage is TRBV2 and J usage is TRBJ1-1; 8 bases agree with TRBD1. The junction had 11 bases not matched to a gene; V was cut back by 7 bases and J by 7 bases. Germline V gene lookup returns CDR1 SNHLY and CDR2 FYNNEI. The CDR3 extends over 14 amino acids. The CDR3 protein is CASTGGTGLIEAFF. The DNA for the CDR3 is TGTGCCAGCACAGGGGGGACAGGACTCATTGAAGCTTTCTTT.

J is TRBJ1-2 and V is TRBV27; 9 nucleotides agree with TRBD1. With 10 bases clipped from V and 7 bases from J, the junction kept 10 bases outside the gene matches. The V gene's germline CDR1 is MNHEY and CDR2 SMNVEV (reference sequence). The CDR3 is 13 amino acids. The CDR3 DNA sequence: TGTGCCACCGCTACCGGGACAGGGTTTGGCTACACCTTC. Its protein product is CATATGTGFGYTF.

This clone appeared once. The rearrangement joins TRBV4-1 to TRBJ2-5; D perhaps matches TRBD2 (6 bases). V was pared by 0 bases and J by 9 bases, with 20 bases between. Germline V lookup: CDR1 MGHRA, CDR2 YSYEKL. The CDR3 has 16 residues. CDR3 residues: CASSQEHPNPWEAQYF. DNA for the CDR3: TGCGCCAGCAGCCAAGAACACCCAAATCCCTGGGAGGCCCAGTACTTC.

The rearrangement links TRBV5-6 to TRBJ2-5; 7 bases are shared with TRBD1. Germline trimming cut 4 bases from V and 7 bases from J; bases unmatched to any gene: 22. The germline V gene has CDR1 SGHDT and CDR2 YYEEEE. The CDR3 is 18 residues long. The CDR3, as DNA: TGTGCCAGCAGCGCTTTCGGATCAGGGGGTAAAAGCCTATGGACCCAGTACTTC. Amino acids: CASSAFGSGGKSLWTQYF.

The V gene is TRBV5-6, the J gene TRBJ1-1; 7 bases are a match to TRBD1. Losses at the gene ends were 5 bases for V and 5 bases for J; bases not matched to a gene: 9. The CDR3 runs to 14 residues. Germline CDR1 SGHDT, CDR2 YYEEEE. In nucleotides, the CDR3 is TGTGCCAGCAGGAAACGGGACAGCGGTACTGAAGCTTTCTTT. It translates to CASRKRDSGTEAFF. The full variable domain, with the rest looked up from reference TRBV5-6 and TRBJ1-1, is DAGVTQSPTHLIKTRGQQVTLRCSPKSGHDTVSWYQQALGQGPQFIFQYYEEEERQRGNFPDRFSGHQFPNYSSELNVNALLLGDSALYLCASRKRDSGTEAFFGQGTRLTVV.

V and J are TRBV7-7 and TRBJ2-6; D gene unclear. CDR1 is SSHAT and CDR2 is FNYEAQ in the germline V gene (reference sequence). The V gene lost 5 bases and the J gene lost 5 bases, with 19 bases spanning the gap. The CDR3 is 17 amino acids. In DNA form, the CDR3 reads TGTGCCAGCAGCGTCGAAGGTCCACAAAGTCGGGCCAACGTCCTGACTTTC. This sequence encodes CASSVEGPQSRANVLTF. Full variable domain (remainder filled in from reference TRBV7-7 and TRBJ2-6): GAGVSQSPRYKVTKRGQDVTLRCDPISSHATLYWYQQALGQGPEFLTYFNYEAQPDKSGLPSDRFSAERPEGSISTLTIQRTEQRDSAMYRCASSVEGPQSRANVLTFGAGSRLTVL.

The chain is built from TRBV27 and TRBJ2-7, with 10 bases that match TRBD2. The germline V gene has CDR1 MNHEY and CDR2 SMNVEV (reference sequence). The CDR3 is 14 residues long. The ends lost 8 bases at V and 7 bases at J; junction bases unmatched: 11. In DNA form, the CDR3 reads TGTGCCAGCGGCCGAGCGGGAGGGTCAGTGGAGCAGTACTTC. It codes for CASGRAGGSVEQYF.

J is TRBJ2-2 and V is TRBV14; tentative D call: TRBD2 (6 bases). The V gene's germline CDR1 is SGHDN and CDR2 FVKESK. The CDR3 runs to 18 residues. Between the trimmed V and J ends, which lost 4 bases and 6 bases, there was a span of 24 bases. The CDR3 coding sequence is TGTGCCAGCAGCCCAAGTGTCGCCTACGGGAGTTTGGCCGGGGAGCTGTTTTTT. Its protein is CASSPSVAYGSLAGELFF.

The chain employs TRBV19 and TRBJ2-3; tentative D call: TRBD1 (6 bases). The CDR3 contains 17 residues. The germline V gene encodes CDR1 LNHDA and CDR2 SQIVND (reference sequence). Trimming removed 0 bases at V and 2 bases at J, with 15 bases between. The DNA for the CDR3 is TGTGCCAGTAGTATAGACCCGACAGGTTACCTCACAGATACGCAGTATTTT. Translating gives CASSIDPTGYLTDTQYF.